A single sample is the source of the 22 T cell receptor beta chains below, sequenced in a study of CD8 T cells in Susac syndrome. With random hexamers, reverse transcription was performed on roughly 0.5 to 1 ug of RNA. TCRdb called the immunoSEQ multiplex PCR reads again in MiXCR, with one record for every CDR3 protein. The data contain some 99,000 distinct CDR3 sequences, about 93% of them singletons. Sequenced sample: CD4+ T cells from PBMCs. The receptors come from a human donor with Susac syndrome.

The V call is TRBV30, the J call TRBJ2-1, with D perhaps matching TRBD1 (5 bases). The germline V gene encodes CDR1 GTSNPN and CDR2 SVGIG (reference sequence). Trimming stripped 1 base from V and 5 bases from J, with 9 bases between. There are 13 residues in the CDR3. CDR3 loop: CAWSGGPDNEQFF. The DNA for the CDR3 is TGTGCCTGGAGTGGGGGCCCCGACAATGAGCAGTTCTTC. The full variable domain, rest sourced from reference TRBV30 and TRBJ2-1, is SQTIHQWPATLVQPVGSPLSLECTVEGTSNPNLYWYRQAAGRGLQLLFYSVGIGQISSEVPQNLSASRPQDRQFILSSKKLLLSDSGFYLCAWSGGPDNEQFFGPGTRLTVL.

This clonotype showed up just once. The chain links TRBV20-1 to TRBJ2-3, with D perhaps matching TRBD1 (6 bases). The CDR3 totals 12 residues. Trimming shortened V by 5 bases and J by 6 bases, and 12 bases separated the two germline ends. Germline V CDR1 and CDR2: DFQATT, SNEGSKA (reference sequence). The CDR3, as DNA: TGCAGTGCTCCAGGGGTGCTGGATACGCAGTATTTT. Translated: CSAPGVLDTQYF.

The chain joins TRBV30 to TRBJ2-1; TRBD2 aligns across 9 bases. CDR3 size: 15 residues. V lost 3 bases and J lost 0; bases outside the gene matches: 3. Germline V gene lookup returns CDR1 GTSNPN and CDR2 SVGIG (reference sequence). The CDR3 coding sequence is TGTGCCTGGAGCCGACTAGCGGCCTCCTACAATGAGCAGTTCTTC. Translation: CAWSRLAASYNEQFF.

This chain joins TRBV20-1 and TRBJ2-5, with TRBD2 matching over 10 bases. This CDR3 is 15 amino acids long. The trim removed 5 bases at V and 4 bases at J, leaving 10 bases unmatched. Germline V gene sequence: CDR1 DFQATT, CDR2 SNEGSKA (reference sequence). CDR3 DNA sequence: TGCAGTGCTCGGTTGCCAGCGGGGGGGCCAGAGACCCAGTACTTC. Translated: CSARLPAGGPETQYF.

The chain uses TRBV3-1 and TRBJ2-4; D remains unclear. The V gene's germline CDR1 is LGHDT and CDR2 YNNKEL (reference sequence). Trimming took off 1 base at V and 12 bases at J, with 7 bases between the two ends. The CDR3 consists of 11 residues. CDR3 nucleotide sequence: TGTGCCAGCAGCCAAGGAGCCGATCAGTACTTC. This gives the protein CASSQGADQYF.

This chain's CDR3 is CASSLPSGGGQETQYF. The CDR3 nucleotides read TGTGCCAGCAGCCTGCCTAGCGGGGGCGGGCAAGAGACCCAGTACTTC. The genes are TRBV3-1 and TRBJ2-5; 10 bases are a match to TRBD2. Trimming at V came to 4 bases and at J to 2 bases, leaving 7 bases not matched to a gene. The CDR3 is 16 residues long. Germline V gene sequence: CDR1 LGHDT, CDR2 YNNKEL (reference sequence).

This chain links TRBV20-1 with TRBJ1-2, with no clear D. Trimming left V 0 bases short and J 2 bases short, with 4 bases between. Germline values: CDR1 DFQATT, CDR2 SNEGSKA (reference sequence). The CDR3 length is 12 residues. The CDR3 coding sequence is TGCAGTGCTAGAGACCCAAACTATGGCTACACCTTC. Translation gives CSARDPNYGYTF.

The V gene is TRBV14, the J gene TRBJ2-3; perhaps TRBD2 as D (5 bases). Germline assignment: CDR1 SGHDN and CDR2 FVKESK. There are 14 residues in the CDR3. V was pared by 2 bases and J by 6 bases, with 12 bases between. CDR3 residues: CASSQSLAMDTQYF. The DNA of the CDR3 is TGTGCCAGCAGCCAAAGTCTAGCAATGGATACGCAGTATTTT. The full variable domain, its missing parts supplied by reference TRBV14 and TRBJ2-3, is EAGVTQFPSHSVIEKGQTVTLRCDPISGHDNLYWYRRVMGKEIKFLLHFVKESKQDESGMPNNRFLAERTGGTYSTLKVQPAELEDSGVYFCASSQSLAMDTQYFGPGTRLTVL.

The chain joins TRBV5-1 to TRBJ2-7, with 7 bases that match TRBD1. The CDR3 covers 18 residues. Germline CDR1 SGHRS, CDR2 YFSETQ. J was trimmed by 4 bases and V by 0 bases; bases with no gene match: 16. The CDR3 protein is CASSLETQGSRGIYEQYF. As DNA, the CDR3 is TGCGCCAGCAGCTTGGAGACACAGGGGTCCCGTGGGATATACGAGCAGTACTTC.

The chain has TRBV30 and TRBJ2-3; D perhaps matches TRBD2 (5 bases). Trimming stripped 0 bases from V and 10 bases from J, with 11 bases between. The CDR3 has 12 amino acids. In germline, CDR1 is GTSNPN, CDR2 SVGIG (reference sequence). CDR3 bases: TGTGCCTGGAGTGTTTCCGTGCGGGCGCAGTATTTT. This codes for CAWSVSVRAQYF. The full variable domain, its missing parts supplied by reference TRBV30 and TRBJ2-3, is SQTIHQWPATLVQPVGSPLSLECTVEGTSNPNLYWYRQAAGRGLQLLFYSVGIGQISSEVPQNLSASRPQDRQFILSSKKLLLSDSGFYLCAWSVSVRAQYFGPGTRLTVL.

The rearrangement uses TRBV6-2 or TRBV6-3 and TRBJ2-3; D gene unclear. V was shortened by 2 bases and J by 0 bases, with 12 bases between the two germline ends. CDR3 length equals 16 residues. Germline CDR1 and CDR2: MNHEY and SVGEGT. CDR3 in DNA: TGTGCCAGCAGTTACGCGGAGCTTTCTAGCACAGATACGCAGTATTTT. It encodes CASSYAELSSTDTQYF.

The chain recombines TRBV9 with TRBJ2-7; TRBD1 aligns across 8 bases. This CDR3 region has 15 residues. V shed 3 bases, J shed 6 bases, and the junction held 11 bases outside the gene matches. Per germline, CDR1 SGDLS and CDR2 YYNGEE. In DNA form, the CDR3 reads TGTGCCAGCAGCGGCGGACAGGGTTTAGAGCGCGAGCAGTACTTC. Translated, it gives CASSGGQGLEREQYF.

V usage is TRBV7-2 and J usage is TRBJ2-1; the D is unclear. Germline CDR1 reads SGHTA; CDR2 reads FQGNSA. This CDR3 contains 14 residues. V was clipped by 2 bases and J by 7 bases, with 12 bases between them. CDR3 loop: CASSLNLLGNEQFF. The CDR3 nucleotides are TGTGCCAGCAGCTTAAACCTCCTCGGGAATGAGCAGTTCTTC. Combining the CDR3 with reference TRBV7-2 and TRBJ2-1 gives the whole variable domain GAGVSQSPSNKVTEKGKDVELRCDPISGHTALYWYRQSLGQGLEFLIYFQGNSAPDKSGLPSDRFSAERTGGSVSTLTIQRTQQEDSAVYLCASSLNLLGNEQFFGPGTRLTVL.

This chain connects TRBV3-1 to TRBJ2-3; D gene uncertain. Germline V CDR1 and CDR2: LGHDT, YNNKEL (reference sequence). The CDR3 covers 12 residues. The V end lost 0 bases, the J end lost 11 bases, and 9 bases lay between the germline ends. CDR3 in amino acids: CASSQDNAKQYF. CDR3 sequence (DNA): TGTGCCAGCAGCCAAGATAACGCGAAGCAGTATTTT.

This clonotype came up once. The chain recombines TRBV5-4 with TRBJ2-7; 9 positions agree with TRBD2. There are 18 residues in the CDR3. Germline V gene sequence: CDR1 SGHNT, CDR2 YYREEE (reference sequence). J was trimmed by 7 bases and V by 0 bases; bases with no gene match: 17. The CDR3, as DNA: TGTGCCAGCAGCTTGGAAGGCGGGGGGGCCCTCCGGCTGGGGGAGCAGTACTTC. Its protein product is CASSLEGGGALRLGEQYF.

J is TRBJ2-1 and V is TRBV20-1; 11 bases agree with TRBD2. Germline V lookup: CDR1 DFQATT, CDR2 SNEGSKA (reference sequence). The CDR3 covers 15 residues. J gave up 3 bases and V 6 bases, and 7 bases lay outside the gene matches. The CDR3: CSAPPGLAVYNEQFF. CDR3 nucleotides: TGCAGTGCCCCACCGGGACTAGCGGTCTACAATGAGCAGTTCTTC.

The chain joins TRBV2 to TRBJ1-1; the D is unclear. Germline loops: CDR1 SNHLY, CDR2 FYNNEI. V was pared by 7 bases and J by 0 bases, with 9 bases between. The CDR3 extends over 13 amino acids. The CDR3, as DNA: TGTGCCAGCACCCCGTTCATGAACACTGAAGCTTTCTTT. It translates to CASTPFMNTEAFF.

This chain connects TRBV20-1 to TRBJ1-5; D perhaps matches TRBD1 (5 bases). The CDR3 length is 14 residues. Germline CDR1 DFQATT, CDR2 SNEGSKA (reference sequence). Between the trimmed V and J ends, which lost 1 base and 7 bases, there was a span of 14 bases. The DNA of the CDR3 is TGCAGTGCTAGAGGTCAAGGGGTGGGACAGCCCCAGCATTTT. Translating gives CSARGQGVGQPQHF.

The J gene is TRBJ2-1, the V gene TRBV7-6; D perhaps matches TRBD1 (7 bases). V was pared by 5 bases and J by 7 bases, with 21 bases between. The CDR3 contains 16 residues. Germline lookup yields CDR1 SGHVS and CDR2 FNYEAQ. CDR3 DNA sequence: TGTGCCAGCAGCCACACTGCAGGGGGGCCGTCGAATGAGCAGTTCTTC. Protein product: CASSHTAGGPSNEQFF.

V usage is TRBV7-2 and J usage is TRBJ2-3; 11 bases map to TRBD2. This CDR3 spans 18 amino acids. Germline values: CDR1 SGHTA, CDR2 FQGNSA. Trimming took 6 bases from V and 1 from J; bases not matched to a gene: 12. The CDR3 spells CASSLGIGSGGGTDTQYF. CDR3 bases: TGTGCCAGCAGTCTCGGGATTGGTAGCGGGGGGGGCACAGATACGCAGTATTTT.

This chain connects TRBV18 to TRBJ2-3; TRBD2 agrees at 11 bases. Per the germline V gene, CDR1 is KGHSH and CDR2 is LQKENI. V lost 1 base, J lost 2 bases, and 2 bases stayed unmatched. The CDR3 consists of 16 residues. For the CDR3, the DNA is TGTGCCAGCTCACCACGGGGACTAGCGGTCACAGATACGCAGTATTTT. This gives the protein CASSPRGLAVTDTQYF.

The chain recombines TRBV3-1 with TRBJ2-6; TRBD1 aligns across 7 bases. V gave up 6 bases and J gave up 0 bases; unmatched junction bases: 8. Looked up from germline, CDR1 is LGHDT and CDR2 is YNNKEL (reference sequence). CDR3 length equals 17 residues. The CDR3 reads CASRTGSFRSGANVLTF. The DNA for the CDR3 is TGTGCCAGCAGGACAGGGTCTTTCCGCTCTGGGGCCAACGTCCTGACTTTC.